The present T cell receptor (beta chain) was sequenced within a study of Siglec-9 on CD8 T cells in melanoma. Germline-derived CDR1 and CDR2 are MDHEN and SYDVKM. J gave up 4 bases and V 10 bases, and 12 bases lay outside the gene matches. The CDR3 is 15 residues long. Repertoires were generated with immunoSEQ multiplex PCR, while TCRdb's copy carries only in-frame clones and drops some. The sample holds 30,000 to 45,000 clones; 65% to 85% are singletons and the top ten take more than 1.5%. As regards this clone: Its antigen is not identified.

Points from the study as a whole: An effector memory CD8+ subset marked by Siglec-9 reportedly appeared to gather in melanoma.

J is TRBJ2-3 and V is TRBV28, with TRBD2 matching 9 bases. The material sequenced was Siglec-9- CD8+ T cells sorted from blood. The receptor was derived from a human donor in good health. CDR3 nucleotide sequence: TGTGCCACCTCATTTCAGCGGGAGGAATCAGATACGCAGTATTTT. Its translation is CATSFQREESDTQYF.